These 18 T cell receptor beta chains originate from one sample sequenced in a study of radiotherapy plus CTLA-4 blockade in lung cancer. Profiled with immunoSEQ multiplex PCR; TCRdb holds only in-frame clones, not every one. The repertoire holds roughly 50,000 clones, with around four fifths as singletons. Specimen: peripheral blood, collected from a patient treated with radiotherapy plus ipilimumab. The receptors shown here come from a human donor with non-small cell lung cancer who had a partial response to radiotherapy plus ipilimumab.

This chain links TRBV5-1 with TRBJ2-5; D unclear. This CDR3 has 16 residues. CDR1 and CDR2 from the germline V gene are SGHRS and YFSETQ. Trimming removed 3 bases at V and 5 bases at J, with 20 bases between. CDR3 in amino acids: CASSSASRGSGETQYF. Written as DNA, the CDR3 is TGCGCCAGCAGCTCGGCTAGTCGAGGAAGTGGCGAGACCCAGTACTTC. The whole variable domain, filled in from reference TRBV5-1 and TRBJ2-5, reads KAGVTQTPRYLIKTRGQQVTLSCSPISGHRSVSWYQQTPGQGLQFLFEYFSETQRNKGNFPGRFSGRQFSNSRSEMNVSTLELGDSALYLCASSSASRGSGETQYFGPGTRLLVL.

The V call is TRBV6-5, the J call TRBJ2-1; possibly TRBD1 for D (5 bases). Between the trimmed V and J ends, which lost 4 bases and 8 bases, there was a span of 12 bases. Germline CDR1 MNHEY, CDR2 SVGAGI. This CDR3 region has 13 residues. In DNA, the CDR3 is TGTGCCAGCAGTTCACTCCAGGGTGATGAGCAGTTCTTC. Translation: CASSSLQGDEQFF.

This CDR3 reads CASSPRQGAVYEQYF. The CDR3 DNA follows: TGTGCCAGCAGCCCTCGACAGGGGGCGGTATACGAGCAGTACTTC. This chain joins TRBV28 and TRBJ2-7; TRBD1 matches 10 bases. Trimming cost V 6 bases and J 4 bases; bases outside gene matches: 9. The CDR3 is 15 amino acids. Germline V gives CDR1 MDHEN, CDR2 SYDVKM.

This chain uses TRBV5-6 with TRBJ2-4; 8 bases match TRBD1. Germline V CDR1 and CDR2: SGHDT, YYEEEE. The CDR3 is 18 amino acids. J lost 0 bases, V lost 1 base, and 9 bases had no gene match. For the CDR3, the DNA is TGTGCCAGCAGCTTGTCGCGGGCAGGGGGCTTAGCCAAAAACATTCAGTACTTC. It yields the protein CASSLSRAGGLAKNIQYF.

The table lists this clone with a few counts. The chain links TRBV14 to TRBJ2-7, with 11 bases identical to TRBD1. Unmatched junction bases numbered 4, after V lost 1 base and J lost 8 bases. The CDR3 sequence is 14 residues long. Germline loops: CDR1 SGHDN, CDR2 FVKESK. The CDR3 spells CASSQGTGGGQQYF. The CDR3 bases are TGTGCCAGCAGCCAAGGGACAGGGGGCGGTCAGCAGTACTTC.

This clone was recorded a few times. The CDR3 nucleotides are TGTGCCAGCAGCTTTCAGGGGAACACCGGGGAGCTGTTTTTT. This encodes CASSFQGNTGELFF. This sequence joins TRBV11-3 and TRBJ2-2; D is possibly TRBD1 (5 bases). CDR1 and CDR2 from the germline V gene are SGHNT and YENEEA. V was shortened by 3 bases and J by 1 base, with 6 bases between the two germline ends. This CDR3 is 14 amino acids long. Drawing the rest from reference TRBV11-3 and TRBJ2-2, the complete variable domain is EAGVVQSPRYKIIEKKQPVAFWCNPISGHNTLYWYLQNLGQGPELLIRYENEEAVDDSQLPKDRFSAERLKGVDSTLKIQPAELGDSAVYLCASSFQGNTGELFFGEGSRLTVL.

CDR3 coding DNA: TGTGCCAGCAGCCAGCAGGGTGAGCAGTACTTC. Translated: CASSQQGEQYF. The chain recombines TRBV14 with TRBJ2-7, with a tentative D call TRBD1 (5 bases). The CDR3 spans 11 residues. V gave up 3 bases and J gave up 7 bases, with 7 bases separating them. Germline values: CDR1 SGHDN, CDR2 FVKESK.

CDR3 nucleotide sequence: TGTGCCAGCAACGACAGGGGTTTTTACGAGCAGTACTTC. Its translation is CASNDRGFYEQYF. The chain couples TRBV6-6 to TRBJ2-7; 8 bases fit TRBD1. The trim removed 7 bases at V and 4 bases at J, leaving 6 bases unmatched. Germline lookup yields CDR1 MNHNY and CDR2 SVGAGI (reference sequence). The CDR3 contains 13 residues.

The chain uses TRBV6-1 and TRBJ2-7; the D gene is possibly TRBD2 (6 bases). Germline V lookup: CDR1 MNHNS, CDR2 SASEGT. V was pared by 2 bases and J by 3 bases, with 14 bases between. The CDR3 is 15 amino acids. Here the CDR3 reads CASSEWRAGGYEQYF. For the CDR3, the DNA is TGTGCCAGCAGTGAATGGAGGGCTGGGGGCTACGAGCAGTACTTC.

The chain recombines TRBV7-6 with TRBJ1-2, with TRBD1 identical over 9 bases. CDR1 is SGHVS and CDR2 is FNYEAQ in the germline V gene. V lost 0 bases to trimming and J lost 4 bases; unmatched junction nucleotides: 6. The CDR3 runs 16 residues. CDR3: CASSLASGTGTYGYTF. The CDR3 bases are TGTGCCAGCAGCTTAGCCTCCGGGACAGGGACCTATGGCTACACCTTC.

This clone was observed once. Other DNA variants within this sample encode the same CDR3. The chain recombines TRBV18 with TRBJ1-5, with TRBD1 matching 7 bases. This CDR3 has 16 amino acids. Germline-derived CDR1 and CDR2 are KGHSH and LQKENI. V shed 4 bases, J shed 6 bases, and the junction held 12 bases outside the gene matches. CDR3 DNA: TGTGCCAGCTCACTTAACCCGACAGGGAGGAGTCAGCCCCAGCATTTT. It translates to CASSLNPTGRSQPQHF.

The CDR3 is CASSPSAGYSYEQYF. The CDR3 bases are TGTGCCAGCTCACCATCGGCAGGTTACTCCTACGAGCAGTACTTC. The gene calls are TRBV18 and TRBJ2-7, with D hard to call. With 2 bases removed from V and 0 bases from J, the gap between germline ends came to 11 bases. The CDR3 consists of 15 residues. Germline CDR1 KGHSH, CDR2 LQKENI.

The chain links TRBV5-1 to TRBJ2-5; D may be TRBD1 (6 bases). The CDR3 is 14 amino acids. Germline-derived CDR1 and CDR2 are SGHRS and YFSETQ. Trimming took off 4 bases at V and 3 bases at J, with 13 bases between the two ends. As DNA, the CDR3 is TGCGCCAGCAGCATCACCGGGACAAAAGAGACCCAGTACTTC. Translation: CASSITGTKETQYF.

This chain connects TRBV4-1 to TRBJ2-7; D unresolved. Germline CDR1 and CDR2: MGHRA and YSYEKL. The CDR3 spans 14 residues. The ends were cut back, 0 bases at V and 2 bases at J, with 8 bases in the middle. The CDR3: CASSQDPGTYEQYF. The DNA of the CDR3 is TGCGCCAGCAGCCAAGATCCAGGTACCTACGAGCAGTACTTC.

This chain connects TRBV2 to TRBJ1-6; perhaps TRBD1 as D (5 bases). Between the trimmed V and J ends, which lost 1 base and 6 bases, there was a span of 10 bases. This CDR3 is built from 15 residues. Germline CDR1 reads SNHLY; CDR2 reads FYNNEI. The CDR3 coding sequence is TGTGCCAGCAGTGAAGGGGCAGGGCCTAATTCACCCCTCCACTTT. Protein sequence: CASSEGAGPNSPLHF.

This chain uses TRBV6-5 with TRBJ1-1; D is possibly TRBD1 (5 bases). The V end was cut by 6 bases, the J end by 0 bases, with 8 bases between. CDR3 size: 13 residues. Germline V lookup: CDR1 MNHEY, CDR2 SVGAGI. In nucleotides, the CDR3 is TGTGCCAGCAGCTTCAGGGTGAACACTGAAGCTTTCTTT. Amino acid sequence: CASSFRVNTEAFF.

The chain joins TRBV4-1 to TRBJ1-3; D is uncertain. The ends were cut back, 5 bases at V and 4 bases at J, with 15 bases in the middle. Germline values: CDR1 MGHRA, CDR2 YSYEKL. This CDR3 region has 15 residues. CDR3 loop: CASSFAGTKGNTIYF. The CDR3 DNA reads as TGCGCCAGCAGCTTCGCGGGCACCAAAGGAAACACCATATATTTT.

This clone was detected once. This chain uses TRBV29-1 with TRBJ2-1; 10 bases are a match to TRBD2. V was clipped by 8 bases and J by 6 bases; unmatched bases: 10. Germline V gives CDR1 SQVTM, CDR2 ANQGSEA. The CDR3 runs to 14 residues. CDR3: CSLFSGGAFNEQFF. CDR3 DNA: TGCAGCCTTTTCAGCGGGGGGGCTTTCAATGAGCAGTTCTTC.